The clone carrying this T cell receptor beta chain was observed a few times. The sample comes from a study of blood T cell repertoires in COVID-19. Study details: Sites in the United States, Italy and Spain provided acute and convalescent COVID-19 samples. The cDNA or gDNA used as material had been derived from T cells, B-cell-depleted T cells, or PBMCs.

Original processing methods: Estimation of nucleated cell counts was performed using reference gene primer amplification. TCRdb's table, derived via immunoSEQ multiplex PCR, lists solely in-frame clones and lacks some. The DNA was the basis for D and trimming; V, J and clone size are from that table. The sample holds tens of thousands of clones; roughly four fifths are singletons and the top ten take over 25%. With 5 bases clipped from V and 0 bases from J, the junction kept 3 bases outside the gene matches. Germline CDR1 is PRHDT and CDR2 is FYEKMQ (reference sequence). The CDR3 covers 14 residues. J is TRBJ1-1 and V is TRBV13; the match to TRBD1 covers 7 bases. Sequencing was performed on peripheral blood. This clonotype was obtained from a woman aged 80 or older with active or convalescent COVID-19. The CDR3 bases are TGTGCCAGCAGCGAGGGACAGATGAACACTGAAGCTTTCTTT. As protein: CASSEGQMNTEAFF.